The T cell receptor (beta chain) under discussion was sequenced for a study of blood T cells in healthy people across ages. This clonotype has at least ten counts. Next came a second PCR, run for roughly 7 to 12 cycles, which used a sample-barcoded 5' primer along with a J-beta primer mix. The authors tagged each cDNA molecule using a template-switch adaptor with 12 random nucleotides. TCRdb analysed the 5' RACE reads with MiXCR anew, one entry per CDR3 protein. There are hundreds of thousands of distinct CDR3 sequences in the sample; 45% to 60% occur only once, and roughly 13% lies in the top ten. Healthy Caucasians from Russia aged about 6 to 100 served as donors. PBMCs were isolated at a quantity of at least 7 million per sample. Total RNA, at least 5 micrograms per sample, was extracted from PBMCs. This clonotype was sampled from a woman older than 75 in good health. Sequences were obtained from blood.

The CDR3 sequence: CASSQHRGRQPQHF. CDR3 bases: TGTGCCAGCAGCCAGCACAGGGGCAGGCAGCCCCAGCATTTT. The chain couples TRBV6-5 to TRBJ1-5; 7 bases align to TRBD1. The V gene end was trimmed by 6 bases and the J gene end by 7 bases; junction bases not matched to a gene: 9. CDR1 and CDR2 from the germline V gene are MNHEY and SVGAGI. The CDR3 is 14 residues long.